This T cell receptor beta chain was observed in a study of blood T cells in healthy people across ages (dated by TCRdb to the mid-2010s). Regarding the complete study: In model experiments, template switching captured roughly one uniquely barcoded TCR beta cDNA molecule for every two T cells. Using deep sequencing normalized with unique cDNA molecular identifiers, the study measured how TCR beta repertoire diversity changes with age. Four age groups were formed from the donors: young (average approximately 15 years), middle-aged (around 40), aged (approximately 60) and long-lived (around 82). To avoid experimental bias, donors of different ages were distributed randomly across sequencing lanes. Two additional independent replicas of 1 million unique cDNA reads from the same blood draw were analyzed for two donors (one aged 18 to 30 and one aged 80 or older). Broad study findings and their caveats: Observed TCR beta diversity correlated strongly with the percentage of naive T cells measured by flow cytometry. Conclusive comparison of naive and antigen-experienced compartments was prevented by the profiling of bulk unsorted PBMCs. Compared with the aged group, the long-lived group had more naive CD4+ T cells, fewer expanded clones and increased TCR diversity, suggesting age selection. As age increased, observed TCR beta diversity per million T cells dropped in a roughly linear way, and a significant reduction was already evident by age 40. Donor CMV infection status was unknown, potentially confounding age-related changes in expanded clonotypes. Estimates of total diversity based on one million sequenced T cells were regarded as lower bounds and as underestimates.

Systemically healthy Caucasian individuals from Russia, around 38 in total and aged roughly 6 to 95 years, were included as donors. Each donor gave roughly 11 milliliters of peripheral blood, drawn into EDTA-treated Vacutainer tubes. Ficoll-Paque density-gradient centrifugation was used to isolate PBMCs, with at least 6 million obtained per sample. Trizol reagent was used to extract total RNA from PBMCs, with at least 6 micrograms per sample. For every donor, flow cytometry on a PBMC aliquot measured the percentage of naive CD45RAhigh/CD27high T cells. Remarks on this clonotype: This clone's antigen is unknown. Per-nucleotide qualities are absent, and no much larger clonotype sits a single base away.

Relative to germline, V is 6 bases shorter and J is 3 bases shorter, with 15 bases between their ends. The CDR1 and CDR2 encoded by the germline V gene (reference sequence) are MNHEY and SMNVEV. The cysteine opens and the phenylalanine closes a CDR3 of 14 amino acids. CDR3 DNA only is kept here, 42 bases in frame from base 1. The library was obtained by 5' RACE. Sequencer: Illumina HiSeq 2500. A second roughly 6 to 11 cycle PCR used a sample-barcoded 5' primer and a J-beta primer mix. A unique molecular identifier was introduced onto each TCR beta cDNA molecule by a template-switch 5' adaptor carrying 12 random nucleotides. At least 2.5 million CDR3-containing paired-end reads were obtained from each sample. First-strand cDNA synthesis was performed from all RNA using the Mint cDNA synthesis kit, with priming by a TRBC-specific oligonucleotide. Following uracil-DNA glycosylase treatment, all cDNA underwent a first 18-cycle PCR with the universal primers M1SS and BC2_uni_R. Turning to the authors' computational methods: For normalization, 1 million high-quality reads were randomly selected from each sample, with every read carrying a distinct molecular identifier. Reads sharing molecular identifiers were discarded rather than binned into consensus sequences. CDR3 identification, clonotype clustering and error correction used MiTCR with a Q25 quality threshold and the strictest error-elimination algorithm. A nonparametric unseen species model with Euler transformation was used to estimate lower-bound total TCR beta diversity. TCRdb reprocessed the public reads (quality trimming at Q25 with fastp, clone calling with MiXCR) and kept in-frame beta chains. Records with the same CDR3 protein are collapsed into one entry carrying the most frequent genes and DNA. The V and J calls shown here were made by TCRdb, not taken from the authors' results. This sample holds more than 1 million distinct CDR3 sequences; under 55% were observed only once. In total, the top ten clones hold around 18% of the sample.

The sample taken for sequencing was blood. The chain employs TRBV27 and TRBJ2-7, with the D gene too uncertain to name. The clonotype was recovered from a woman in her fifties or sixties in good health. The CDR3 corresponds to CASSMGLQIYEQYF. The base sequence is TGTGCCAGCAGCATGGGGTTGCAGATCTACGAGCAGTACTTC.